Listed here are 3 T cell receptor beta chains from one sample, sequenced in a study of cytomegalovirus exposure and HLA in healthy donors. PCR amplification relied on 60 Vbeta primers (plus 13 Jbeta primers). Produced via immunoSEQ multiplex PCR; TCRdb's table is partial and in-frame only. The sample records about 130,000 clones, just under 75% being singletons. Sample: PBMCs. These TCRs come from a man in his fifties or sixties in good health and CMV-seropositive.

The rearrangement links TRBV9 to TRBJ1-1, with 7 bases matching TRBD1. The CDR3 contains 14 residues. V trimming: 1 base; J trimming: 3 bases; junction bases outside the gene matches: 3. The germline CDR1 and CDR2 sequences are SGDLS and YYNGEE. CDR3 residues: CASSVRGHDTEAFF. In DNA, the CDR3 is TGTGCCAGCAGCGTAAGGGGGCATGACACTGAAGCTTTCTTT.

With regard to this clone: Other nucleotide sequences from this sample produce the same CDR3. The chain recombines TRBV9 with TRBJ2-5; maybe TRBD2 (5 bases). V lost 0 bases, J lost 4 bases, and 7 bases lay in between. CDR3 length equals 13 residues. The V gene's germline CDR1 is SGDLS and CDR2 YYNGEE. The CDR3 DNA sequence: TGTGCCAGCAGCGTAGGTCTAGCAGAGACCCAGTACTTC. Translation: CASSVGLAETQYF.

This clone came up a few times. V gene TRBV18 combines with J gene TRBJ1-1; weak D call: TRBD1 (5 bases). Germline CDR1 and CDR2: KGHSH and LQKENI. The CDR3 runs 15 residues. V was clipped by 0 bases and J by 0 bases, with 8 bases between them. The DNA of the CDR3 is TGTGCCAGCTCACCACCAGGGGCGATGAACACTGAAGCTTTCTTT. Protein: CASSPPGAMNTEAFF.